Listed below are T cell receptor beta chains from one sample, sequenced in a study of control samples from healthy donors and cancer patients. Produced via immunoSEQ multiplex PCR; TCRdb's table is partial and in-frame only. This repertoire shows fewer than 100,000 clones, roughly four fifths found once; its top ten account for roughly 2%. The sample consisted of blood. The receptors derive from a man between 60 and 70 years old in good health. The CDR3 runs from the conserved cysteine through the conserved F or W. The order of the fields is D gene, CDR3 length, J gene, V gene, CDR3 DNA, CDR3 protein. D genes are given only for firm matches.

TRBD1 | 14 | TRBJ2-1 | TRBV29-1 | TGCAGCGGAAGGGGGCCGGAGGCCTACAATGAGCAGTTCTTC | CSGRGPEAYNEQFF
. | 14 | TRBJ1-2 | TRBV28 | TGTGCCAGCAGTTTGGCTAATAGCTTATATGGCTACACCTTC | CASSLANSLYGYTF
. | 17 | TRBJ2-2 | TRBV7-6 | TGTGCCAGCAGCTTAGGTCCGGGAGAGGGTGGTGCCGGGGAGCTGTTTTTT | CASSLGPGEGGAGELFF
. | 16 | TRBJ2-7 | TRBV6-6 | TGTGCCAGTTACTCCTCGCGGGGCAGGGGCTCCTACGAGCAGTACTTC | CASYSSRGRGSYEQYF
TRBD1 | 16 | TRBJ2-2 | TRBV2 | TGTGCCAGCAGCCCCTTTGGGACAGGGGGCACCGGGGAGCTGTTTTTT | CASSPFGTGGTGELFF
. | 13 | TRBJ2-7 | TRBV27 | TGTGCCAGCAGTTCACAGGGCTCCTACGAGCAGTACTTC | CASSSQGSYEQYF
TRBD1 | 12 | TRBJ2-7 | TRBV14 | TGTGCCAGCAGCCCGACAGGGTACGAGCAGTACTTC | CASSPTGYEQYF
TRBD2 | 16 | TRBJ2-1 | TRBV11-3 | TGTGCCAGCAGCTTAGGCTGGGCTAGCGGGCACAATGAGCAGTTCTTC | CASSLGWASGHNEQFF
. | 14 | TRBJ1-6 | TRBV18 | TGTGCCAGCTCACCAGCCCAGATGAATTCACCCCTCCACTTT | CASSPAQMNSPLHF
TRBD1 | 14 | TRBJ1-4 | TRBV7-9 | TGTGCCAGCAGCTTATGGGACAGGGGAGAAAAACTGTTTTTT | CASSLWDRGEKLFF
. | 15 | TRBJ2-3 | TRBV27 | TGTGCCAGCAGTTTATTGTCACCCAGCACAGATACGCAGTATTTT | CASSLLSPSTDTQYF